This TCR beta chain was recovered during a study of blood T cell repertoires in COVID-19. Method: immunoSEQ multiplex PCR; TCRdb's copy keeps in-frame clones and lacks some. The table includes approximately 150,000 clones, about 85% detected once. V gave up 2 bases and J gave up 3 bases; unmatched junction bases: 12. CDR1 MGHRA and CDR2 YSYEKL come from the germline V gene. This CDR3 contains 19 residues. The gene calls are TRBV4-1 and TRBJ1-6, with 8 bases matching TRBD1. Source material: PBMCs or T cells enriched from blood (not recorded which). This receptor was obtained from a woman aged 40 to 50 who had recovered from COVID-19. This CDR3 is CASSQLDRATSYYNSPLHF. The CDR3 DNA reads TGCGCCAGCAGCCAACTGGACAGGGCCACCTCTTACTATAATTCACCCCTCCACTTT.